The clone carrying this T cell receptor beta chain was counted once. TCRdb's table, derived via immunoSEQ multiplex PCR, lists solely in-frame clones and lacks some. The data contain about 520,000 clones, approximately 85% of them singletons. Germline V gene sequence: CDR1 SGHRS, CDR2 YFSETQ. V gave up 0 bases and J gave up 8 bases; unmatched junction bases: 5. The CDR3 loop spans 16 amino acids. The data derive from a study of blood T cell repertoires in COVID-19. Study as a whole: Samples taken during acute and convalescent COVID-19 were collected in the United States, Italy and Spain.

The chain combines TRBV5-1 with TRBJ2-1; 13 positions match TRBD2. The sample taken for sequencing was peripheral blood. The receptor's source is a human donor in a cohort sampled during active COVID-19. The CDR3 coding sequence is TGCGCCAGCAGCTTGGTACTAGCGGGAGGGCCTGATGAGCAGTTCTTC. It is translated as CASSLVLAGGPDEQFF.